The next 17 T cell receptor beta chains were all read from a single sample in a study of T cell responses to AZD1222 COVID-19 vaccine. Clones were sequenced by immunoSEQ multiplex PCR, and TCRdb holds only the in-frame ones, with some missing. Here the sample spans around 94,000 clones, more than 85% being singletons. This specimen was peripheral blood, taken on day 0 of AZD1222 vaccination. Every receptor here comes from an adult in good health.

This clone showed up just once. The gene calls are TRBV11-2 and TRBJ2-1; the D is unclear. CDR3 size: 15 residues. Germline values: CDR1 SGHAT, CDR2 FQNNGV. V was shortened by 4 bases and J by 0 bases, with 10 bases between the two germline ends. CDR3 bases: TGTGCCAGCAGCTCTGACGGAAGCTCCTACAATGAGCAGTTCTTC. Translation gives CASSSDGSSYNEQFF.

The chain combines TRBV28 with TRBJ2-1; no reliable D call. The CDR3 has 13 amino acids. Trimming removed 3 bases from V and 4 bases from J, with 7 bases in between. The germline V gene has CDR1 MDHEN and CDR2 SYDVKM. CDR3 nucleotides: TGTGCCAGCAGTTTTACGGCGTACAATGAGCAGTTCTTC. Its protein is CASSFTAYNEQFF.

The chain links TRBV12-3 or TRBV12-4 to TRBJ1-2; D uncertain. This CDR3 contains 12 residues. V lost 0 bases and J lost 6, with 5 bases in between. CDR3 region: CASSLARNGYTF. As DNA, the CDR3 is TGTGCCAGCAGTTTAGCGCGTAATGGCTACACCTTC.

This clone was seen once. V usage is TRBV4-1 and J usage is TRBJ1-2; D remains ambiguous. In germline, CDR1 is MGHRA, CDR2 YSYEKL. Trimming stripped 0 bases from V and 2 bases from J, with 4 bases between. The CDR3 loop spans 13 amino acids. This chain's CDR3 is CASSQDRNYGYTF. In DNA, the CDR3 is TGCGCCAGCAGCCAAGACAGAAACTATGGCTACACCTTC.

This clone has a handful of counts. Here the CDR3 DNA reads TGTGCCATCAGTGAGTCGGTCGGGACACTCTCTGGAAACACCATATATTTT. Translation: CAISESVGTLSGNTIYF. V gene TRBV10-3 combines with J gene TRBJ1-3; D is possibly TRBD1 (6 bases). CDR1 and CDR2 (germline): ENHRY, SYGVKD. This CDR3 is 17 amino acids long. V was cut by 0 bases and J by 0 bases, with 12 bases left in between.

The chain couples TRBV12-3 or TRBV12-4 to TRBJ1-5; unclear D gene. V lost 6 bases and J lost 0, with 6 bases in between. The CDR3 is 13 residues long. The CDR3 nucleotides read TGTGCCAGCAGCTCTTATAGCAATCAGCCCCAGCATTTT. It translates to CASSSYSNQPQHF.

This clone occurred a few times. This chain links TRBV10-3 with TRBJ1-1; no firm D call. V was trimmed by 0 bases and J by 5 bases, leaving 7 bases between them. Germline loops: CDR1 ENHRY, CDR2 SYGVKD. The CDR3 sequence is 13 residues long. The CDR3 DNA reads as TGTGCCATCAGTGAGTCCCGTCAGACTGAAGCTTTCTTT. Its translation is CAISESRQTEAFF.

This clone was detected a few times. J is TRBJ2-5 and V is TRBV7-2; D is undetermined. V was pared by 1 base and J by 2 bases, with 11 bases between. The CDR3 totals 15 residues. Germline V gene sequence: CDR1 SGHTA, CDR2 FQGNSA. This chain's CDR3 is CASSLVGADQETQYF. For the CDR3, the DNA is TGTGCCAGCAGCTTAGTGGGCGCTGATCAAGAGACCCAGTACTTC.

The chain links TRBV6-2 or TRBV6-3 to TRBJ2-3; D unclear. Trimming left V 1 base short and J 2 bases short, with 7 bases between. This CDR3 has 14 residues. Germline CDR1 MNHEY, CDR2 SVGEGT. The CDR3 DNA sequence: TGTGCCAGCAGTTACTACCAGGTCACAGATACGCAGTATTTT. It codes for CASSYYQVTDTQYF.

The chain carries TRBV5-5 and TRBJ1-2; D remains unclear. The CDR3 consists of 11 residues. CDR1 is SGHKS, CDR2 YYEKEE, per germline (reference sequence). V gave up 0 bases and J gave up 3 bases, with 0 bases separating them. The CDR3 here is CASSLDYGYTF. CDR3 DNA: TGTGCCAGCAGCTTGGACTATGGCTACACCTTC.

This chain links TRBV2 with TRBJ1-6; D may be TRBD1 (5 bases). This CDR3 region has 15 residues. Germline CDR1 reads SNHLY; CDR2 reads FYNNEI. Trimming removed 7 bases at V and 5 bases at J, with 15 bases between. CDR3 protein: CASKTRGNNNSPLHF. The CDR3 DNA sequence: TGTGCCAGCAAGACAAGGGGAAATAATAATTCACCCCTCCACTTT.

V is TRBV7-6 and J is TRBJ2-4; D is possibly TRBD1 (6 bases). Trimming shortened V by 4 bases and J by 2 bases, and 12 bases separated the two germline ends. Looked up from germline, CDR1 is SGHVS and CDR2 is FNYEAQ. This CDR3 spans 15 amino acids. CDR3 DNA: TGTGCCAGCAGCTCAACCCAGGGGTCCAAAAACATTCAGTACTTC. Protein sequence: CASSSTQGSKNIQYF.

This clone was picked up a small number of times. The genes are TRBV6-5 and TRBJ1-3; D not resolved. CDR3 size: 11 residues. V was trimmed by 5 bases and J by 4 bases, leaving 3 bases between them. The germline V gene encodes CDR1 MNHEY and CDR2 SVGAGI. The CDR3 sequence is CASSIGNTIYF. The CDR3 DNA sequence: TGTGCCAGCAGTATCGGAAACACCATATATTTT.

This chain uses TRBV2 with TRBJ2-1, with D maybe TRBD1 (5 bases). There are 13 residues in the CDR3. Trimming pared 2 bases from V and 5 bases from J, leaving 7 bases between. Germline V CDR1 and CDR2: SNHLY, FYNNEI. This CDR3 is CASSEIQDNEQFF. In DNA, the CDR3 is TGTGCCAGCAGTGAAATACAGGACAATGAGCAGTTCTTC.

The chain uses TRBV5-1 and TRBJ1-5; 10 nucleotides align to TRBD1. Germline lookup yields CDR1 SGHRS and CDR2 YFSETQ. The V gene end was trimmed by 5 bases and the J gene end by 1 base; junction bases not matched to a gene: 6. This CDR3 contains 16 residues. The chain's CDR3 is CASSPTGGGSNQPQHF. The CDR3 DNA is TGCGCCAGCAGTCCGACAGGGGGCGGGAGCAATCAGCCCCAGCATTTT.

V usage is TRBV7-9 and J usage is TRBJ2-2; D is unclear. The ends were cut back, 5 bases at V and 4 bases at J, with 8 bases in the middle. CDR3 length equals 13 residues. Germline CDR1 and CDR2: SEHNR and FQNEAQ (reference sequence). The CDR3 nucleotides are TGTGCCAGCAGCGGAGTAGGCACCGGGGAGCTGTTTTTT. Residues: CASSGVGTGELFF.

The chain couples TRBV19 to TRBJ1-5, with D unresolved. The CDR3 totals 14 residues. CDR1 is LNHDA and CDR2 is SQIVND in the germline V gene (reference sequence). V was pared by 5 bases and J by 9 bases, with 17 bases between. This CDR3 is CASSETYKGGPQHF. The DNA of the CDR3 is TGTGCCAGTAGTGAGACCTACAAGGGAGGGCCCCAGCATTTT.